These T cell receptor beta chains were read from a single sample in a study of T-cell memory formation after mild COVID-19. TCRdb passed the 5' RACE reads through MiXCR, listing each CDR3 protein once. The sample yields 300,000 to 400,000 distinct CDR3 sequences, around an eighth seen once. The sequenced sample was PBMCs or a T cell subset sorted from them (not recorded which). Source of these receptors: a man between 18 and 29 years old who had mild COVID-19 (a few samples of this study predate the infection). Cell type and time point are not known. CDR3s include the opening cysteine and the closing phenylalanine or tryptophan. D genes are given only for firm matches. Not all rows give a size; the values are once, few, many and, for expanded clones, a class.

V: TRBV11-2; J: TRBJ1-6; size: -; D: -; CDR3: CASSPVGVSPLHF; DNA: TGTGCCAGCAGCCCAGTGGGGGTTTCACCCCTCCACTTT
V: TRBV7-2; J: TRBJ2-7; size: few; D: -; CDR3: CASSLRRGTAGPGYEQYF; DNA: TGTGCCAGCAGCTTAAGGAGGGGGACAGCCGGACCGGGATACGAGCAGTACTTC
V: TRBV6-2/TRBV6-3; J: TRBJ2-6; size: few; D: -; CDR3: CASTTGGANVLTF; DNA: TGTGCCAGCACCACGGGTGGGGCCAACGTCCTGACTTTC
V: TRBV7-2; J: TRBJ2-5; size: -; D: -; CDR3: CASTKDGSGETQYF; DNA: TGTGCCAGCACCAAAGATGGTTCAGGAGAGACCCAGTACTTC
V: TRBV4-1; J: TRBJ1-1; size: few; D: -; CDR3: CASSHSGLGLEAFF; DNA: TGCGCCAGCAGCCATTCAGGGCTTGGCCTTGAAGCTTTCTTT
V: TRBV7-2; J: TRBJ2-1; size: few; D: -; CDR3: CASGRKNTMSSSSNIVGTGHEQFF; DNA: -
V: TRBV7-3; J: TRBJ2-1; size: -; D: TRBD2; CDR3: CASSLTPGLPEEQFF; DNA: TGTGCCAGCAGCTTAACGCCGGGACTACCGGAAGAGCAGTTCTTC
V: TRBV7-2; J: TRBJ2-1; size: -; D: TRBD2; CDR3: CASSSATSGGTYNEQFF; DNA: TGTGCCAGCAGCTCAGCTACTAGCGGGGGGACCTACAATGAGCAGTTCTTC
V: TRBV9; J: TRBJ2-1; size: few; D: -; CDR3: CASSVGLGDEQFF; DNA: TGTGCCAGCAGCGTAGGCCTCGGGGATGAGCAGTTCTTC
V: TRBV6-5; J: TRBJ2-5; size: -; D: TRBD1; CDR3: CASSYSSRGHGETQYF; DNA: TGTGCCAGCAGTTACTCGTCCAGGGGGCATGGCGAGACCCAGTACTTC
V: TRBV11-1; J: TRBJ2-5; size: many; D: TRBD1; CDR3: CASRNRDRGEETQYF; DNA: TGTGCCAGCAGGAACCGGGACAGAGGGGAAGAGACCCAGTACTTC
V: TRBV27; J: TRBJ2-3; size: few; D: -; CDR3: CASSLLPRTDTQYF; DNA: TGTGCCAGCAGTTTACTGCCCCGCACAGATACGCAGTATTTT
V: TRBV5-1; J: TRBJ2-5; size: many; D: -; CDR3: CASSLEEMYQETQYF; DNA: TGCGCCAGCAGCTTGGAAGAAATGTACCAAGAGACCCAGTACTTC
V: TRBV7-6; J: TRBJ2-3; size: many; D: -; CDR3: CASSLGGLTDTQYF; DNA: TGTGCCAGCAGCTTGGGGGGCCTCACAGATACGCAGTATTTT
V: TRBV10-3; J: TRBJ2-3; size: few; D: TRBD2; CDR3: CAIRELAGASDTQYF; DNA: TGTGCCATCAGGGAACTAGCGGGGGCTAGCGATACGCAGTATTTT
V: TRBV7-9; J: TRBJ1-6; size: -; D: -; CDR3: CASSLQGWMGSPLHF; DNA: TGTGCCAGCAGCTTACAAGGGTGGATGGGTTCACCCCTCCACTTT
V: TRBV27; J: TRBJ2-5; size: few; D: -; CDR3: CASSPDPTGTIQETQYF; DNA: TGTGCCAGCAGTCCCGACCCGACAGGTACAATTCAAGAGACCCAGTACTTC
V: TRBV7-3; J: TRBJ1-1; size: -; D: TRBD1; CDR3: CASSPNPWDRGNTEAFF; DNA: TGTGCCAGCAGCCCCAACCCCTGGGACAGGGGGAACACTGAAGCTTTCTTT
V: TRBV4-3; J: TRBJ2-2; size: few; D: -; CDR3: CASSQRPGGGTAGELFF; DNA: TGCGCCAGCAGCCAGAGGCCCGGAGGGGGGACGGCCGGGGAGCTGTTTTTT
V: TRBV11-2; J: TRBJ2-3; size: -; D: -; CDR3: CASSFQRSTDTQYF; DNA: TGTGCCAGCAGCTTTCAGCGGAGCACAGATACGCAGTATTTT
V: TRBV7-9; J: TRBJ2-5; size: -; D: -; CDR3: CASSLPQGGQETQYF; DNA: TGTGCCAGCAGCTTACCGCAGGGGGGACAAGAGACCCAGTACTTC
V: TRBV4-1; J: TRBJ2-5; size: -; D: -; CDR3: CASSVIEQETQYF; DNA: TGCGCCAGCAGCGTTATCGAGCAAGAGACCCAGTACTTC
V: TRBV5-5; J: TRBJ2-7; size: -; D: -; CDR3: CASRRDVAYEQYF; DNA: TGTGCCAGCCGCCGGGACGTTGCCTACGAGCAGTACTTC
V: TRBV11-2; J: TRBJ1-5; size: -; D: -; CDR3: CASRILMGGSNQPQHF; DNA: TGTGCCAGCAGGATCCTGATGGGGGGAAGCAATCAGCCCCAGCATTTT
V: TRBV7-9; J: TRBJ2-7; size: few; D: -; CDR3: CASRIGPSQYEQYF; DNA: TGTGCCAGCAGAATCGGACCGTCCCAGTACGAGCAGTACTTC
V: TRBV10-3; J: TRBJ2-3; size: few; D: TRBD2; CDR3: CAIRTHSGGAQDTQYF; DNA: TGTGCCATCAGGACCCACAGCGGGGGGGCACAAGATACGCAGTATTTT
V: TRBV5-6; J: TRBJ2-3; size: -; D: TRBD2; CDR3: CASSSPGIVAGVVSTDTQYF; DNA: TGTGCCAGCAGCTCACCGGGGATTGTAGCGGGGGTAGTAAGCACAGATACGCAGTATTTT
V: TRBV20-1; J: TRBJ1-6; size: few; D: -; CDR3: CSARAPRENSPLHF; DNA: TGCAGTGCTAGAGCCCCCAGAGAGAATTCACCCCTCCACTTT
V: TRBV10-3; J: TRBJ2-7; size: few; D: -; CDR3: CAAGRTTYEQYF; DNA: TGTGCCGCCGGACGGACAACCTACGAGCAGTACTTC
V: TRBV7-3; J: TRBJ2-6; size: few; D: TRBD1; CDR3: CASSSGGPGANVLTF; DNA: TGTGCCAGCAGCTCAGGGGGCCCCGGGGCCAACGTCCTGACTTTC
V: TRBV12-3/TRBV12-4; J: TRBJ2-2; size: few; D: TRBD2; CDR3: CASSYGLAGIGELFF; DNA: TGTGCCAGCAGCTACGGACTAGCGGGAATCGGGGAGCTGTTTTTT